The clone carrying this TCR beta chain turned up a few times. What it binds is not known. Read coverage stops 3 residues before the CDR3 terminus; the germline J gene supplies the remainder. Germline loops: CDR1 LNHDA, CDR2 SQIVND (reference sequence). Trimming removed 4 bases from V and 3 bases from J, with 13 bases in between. The CDR3 length is 14 residues. Control and CVID samples contributed equal amounts of genomic DNA. Profiled with immunoSEQ multiplex PCR; TCRdb holds only in-frame clones, not every one. In total the sample includes about 15,000 clones, none of them seen once. The record originates from a study of T cell clonality in common variable immunodeficiency. Study results and limitations: CVID subjects had higher TCRbeta clonality than healthy controls, most marked in about a third. Compared with controls, CVID subjects had fewer shared TCRbeta clones. Reportedly, TCR beta sequences from common variable immunodeficiency showed fewer deletions and N-nucleotide insertions.

CVID meant reduced serum IgG, IgA and/or IgM plus specific antibody deficiency. Specimen: peripheral blood mononuclear cells. The TCR comes from a human donor with common variable immunodeficiency. The genes are TRBV19 and TRBJ2-7; a weak D match, TRBD1 (5 bases). The CDR3 sequence is CASSRGLGRYEQYF. The part of the CDR3 DNA that was read is TGTGCCAGTAGTAGGGGCCTAGGACGCTACGAG.